These 4 T cell receptor beta chains share one sample of origin, sequenced in a study of beta chain features in type 1 diabetes. General observations from the study: TCRB CDR3 length was moderately but significantly reduced in all four CD4+ subsets of Type 1 diabetes patients.

What was sequenced were expressed TCRB transcripts, since all of the isolated RNA had been reverse transcribed. The assay was immunoSEQ multiplex PCR, and TCRdb's table has in-frame clones only and misses some. The top ten hold around 0.48% of the sample, which has approximately 160,000 clones, over 9% seen once. Antigen specificity for these receptors is unknown. Sequencing was carried out using central memory CD4+ T cells from blood. These receptors were collected from a man aged 25-45 years with type 1 diabetes.

This chain uses TRBV5-6 with TRBJ1-1, with D unresolved. V dropped 0 bases and J dropped 11 bases, with 17 bases sitting between them. Germline CDR1 is SGHDT and CDR2 is YYEEEE. The length of the CDR3 is 14 residues. The CDR3 here is CASSLAGVTTGAFF. The CDR3 bases are TGTGCCAGCAGCTTGGCCGGGGTAACCACCGGGGCTTTCTTT.

This sequence joins TRBV28 and TRBJ2-7; 9 positions match TRBD2. The germline CDR1 and CDR2 sequences are MDHEN and SYDVKM. Trimming took 5 bases from V and 1 from J; bases not matched to a gene: 3. CDR3 length: 14 amino acids. The CDR3 nucleotides are TGTGCCAGCAGTCGACTAGCGGAATCCTACGAGCAGTACTTC. It codes for CASSRLAESYEQYF.

The V call is TRBV4-2, the J call TRBJ2-5; 9 bases agree with TRBD2. Germline CDR1 reads LGHNA; CDR2 reads YNFKEQ. The CDR3 totals 16 residues. After removal of 5 bases from V and 4 bases from J, the junction contained 11 bases not matched to a gene. CDR3 sequence (DNA): TGTGCCAGCAGCAGACTTAGCGGGAGCGGTGCAGAGACCCAGTACTTC. Translated, it gives CASSRLSGSGAETQYF.

The chain combines TRBV29-1 with TRBJ1-2, with TRBD1 matching over 7 bases. CDR1 is SQVTM, CDR2 ANQGSEA, per germline. V was clipped by 5 bases and J by 4 bases; unmatched bases: 10. CDR3 size: 14 residues. Here the CDR3 DNA reads TGCAGCGTTCAGGGGGTGCCCGGCGGCTATGGCTACACCTTC. Translating gives CSVQGVPGGYGYTF.